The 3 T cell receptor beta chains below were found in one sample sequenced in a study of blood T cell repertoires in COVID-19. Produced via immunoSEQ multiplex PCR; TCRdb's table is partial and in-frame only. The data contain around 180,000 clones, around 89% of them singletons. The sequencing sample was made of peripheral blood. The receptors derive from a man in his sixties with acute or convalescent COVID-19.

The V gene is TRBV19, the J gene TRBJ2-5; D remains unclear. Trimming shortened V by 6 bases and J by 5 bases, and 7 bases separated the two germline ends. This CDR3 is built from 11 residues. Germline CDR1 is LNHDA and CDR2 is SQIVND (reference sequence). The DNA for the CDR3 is TGTGCCAGTAGCCGCCGGGAGACCCAGTACTTC. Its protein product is CASSRRETQYF. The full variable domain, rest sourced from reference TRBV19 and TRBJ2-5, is DGGITQSPKYLFRKEGQNVTLSCEQNLNHDAMYWYRQDPGQGLRLIYYSQIVNDFQKGDIAEGYSVSREKKESFPLTVTSAQKNPTAFYLCASSRRETQYFGPGTRLLVL.

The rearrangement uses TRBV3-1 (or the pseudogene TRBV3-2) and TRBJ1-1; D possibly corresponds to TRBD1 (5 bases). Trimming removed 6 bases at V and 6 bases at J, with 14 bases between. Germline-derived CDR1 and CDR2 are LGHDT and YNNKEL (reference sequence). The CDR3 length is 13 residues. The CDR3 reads CASSQTRQSEAFF. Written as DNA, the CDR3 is TGTGCCAGCAGTCAAACACGACAGTCTGAAGCTTTCTTT.

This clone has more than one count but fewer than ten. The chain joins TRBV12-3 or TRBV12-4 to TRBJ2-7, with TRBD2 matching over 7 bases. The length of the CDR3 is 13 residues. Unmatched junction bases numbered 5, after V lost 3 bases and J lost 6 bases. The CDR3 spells CASSLIREGEQYV. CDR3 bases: TGTGCCAGCAGTTTGATCAGGGAGGGCGAGCAGTACGTC.